The clone carrying this T cell receptor beta chain was recorded only once. What it recognizes is unknown. This entry comes from a study of T cell responses to AZD1222 COVID-19 vaccine. General study results and limits: Repertoires in all cases were sampled only once the peak T cell response had passed. Dominant at 160-218 and 743-854, vaccine-associated CD4 TCRs also spanned spike. White British people made up most donors, females outnumbered males, and clonal diversity was possibly underestimated.

Pooling was applied to second doses at about 4 or about 12 weeks. V gave up 1 base and J gave up 4 bases; unmatched junction bases: 6. There are 15 residues in the CDR3. CDR1 and CDR2 (germline): SGHTS, YDEGEE. The protocol was immunoSEQ multiplex PCR, while the TCRdb copy is restricted to in-frame clones and leaves out a portion. The data contain fewer than 85,000 clones, 80% to 90% of them seen just once; the ten biggest clones take up 9.3%. The sequence was collected from an adult who received the AZD1222 COVID-19 vaccine. This specimen consisted of peripheral blood, obtained 28 days after the second AZD1222 dose. The V gene is TRBV5-8, the J gene TRBJ2-5; TRBD1 matches 8 bases. CDR3 coding DNA: TGTGCCAGCAGCTTGCACAGGGGGTTCGGAGAGACCCAGTACTTC. It specifies CASSLHRGFGETQYF. Supplemented by reference TRBV5-8 and TRBJ2-5, the full variable domain reads EAGVTQSPTHLIKTRGQQATLRCSPISGHTSVYWYQQALGLGLQFLLWYDEGEERNRGNFPPRFSGRQFPNYSSELNVNALELEDSALYLCASSLHRGFGETQYFGPGTRLLVL.